The 9 T cell receptor beta chains reported below all come from one sample, sequenced in a study of spatial heterogeneity in lung cancer. TCRdb processed the 5' RACE reads anew with MiXCR; each CDR3 protein has one entry. In the table there are thousands of distinct CDR3 sequences, about 8% of which are singletons. The study, taken as a whole, reports: The number of expanded tumor alpha and beta chains correlated with mutation number.

Which antigens these TCRs recognize remains unknown. Time point indicated: sample taken at primary tumor resection. Source: lung tumor tissue, taken at surgery. The origin of the receptors is a female donor with early-stage non-small cell lung cancer.

This clonotype was picked up many times. This beta chain slipped into a library made for alpha chains as a stray read, so its size is not meaningful. The chain joins TRBV6-5 to TRBJ1-6; 8 nucleotides align to TRBD1. Germline V gene data show CDR1 as MNHEY and CDR2 as SVGAGI. The ends lost 7 bases at V and 4 bases at J; junction bases unmatched: 12. CDR3 size: 17 residues. In DNA form, the CDR3 reads TGTGCCAGCACCCACCCGGGGCACAGGGGGTATAATTCACCCCTCCACTTT. It translates to CASTHPGHRGYNSPLHF.

Within the sample, this clonotype is medium-sized (0.01 to 0.1%). This beta chain is an unintended read in a library built for alpha chains; its size means little. The rearrangement links TRBV6-1 to TRBJ1-5; 7 bases are a match to TRBD1. CDR3 length: 17 amino acids. The V gene's germline CDR1 is MNHNS and CDR2 SASEGT. The trim removed 1 base at V and 0 bases at J, leaving 6 bases unmatched. The CDR3 loop is CASSEVLTGNSNQPQHF. As DNA, the CDR3 is TGTGCCAGCAGTGAAGTCCTGACAGGGAATAGCAATCAGCCCCAGCATTTT.

In its sample, this clonotype was seen many times. Within a library made for alpha chains, this beta chain is off target, and its count is uninformative. The chain employs TRBV3-1 and TRBJ2-1, with a weak D call TRBD1 (6 bases). The V gene lost 1 base and the J gene lost 7 bases, with 23 bases spanning the gap. CDR1 and CDR2 from the germline V gene are LGHDT and YNNKEL (reference sequence). This CDR3 spans 18 amino acids. The CDR3 here is CASSQGMGAGRNPNEQFF. The DNA of the CDR3 is TGTGCCAGCAGCCAAGGTATGGGGGCGGGCCGGAATCCGAATGAGCAGTTCTTC.

A word on this clonotype: For a library built for alpha chains, this beta chain is a stray read; little rests on its size. The rearrangement joins TRBV4-2 to TRBJ1-3; D gene ambiguous. The length of the CDR3 is 15 residues. V was trimmed by 0 bases and J by 4 bases, leaving 10 bases between them. The V gene's germline CDR1 is LGHNA and CDR2 YNFKEQ. The CDR3 sequence: CASSQDPAGGNTIYF. For the CDR3, the DNA is TGTGCCAGCAGCCAAGATCCGGCAGGAGGAAACACCATATATTTT.

About this clonotype itself: Since it is a stray read in a library aimed at alpha chains, this beta chain has a size that is not meaningful. This sequence joins TRBV5-6 and TRBJ2-2; D call uncertain. The CDR3 is made up of 15 amino acids. The V gene lost 4 bases and the J gene lost 0 bases, with 10 bases spanning the gap. Germline CDR1 and CDR2: SGHDT and YYEEEE. CDR3 protein: CASSTPGANTGELFF. CDR3 DNA sequence: TGTGCCAGCAGCACCCCAGGCGCGAACACCGGGGAGCTGTTTTTT.

This clonotype showed up many times. The library was prepared for alpha chains; this beta chain is a stray read, so its frequency means little. The V and J genes are TRBV28 and TRBJ2-7; TRBD1 agrees at 7 bases. V dropped 3 bases and J dropped 3; count of bases not matched to a gene: 5. Germline CDR1 MDHEN, CDR2 SYDVKM. The CDR3 spans 14 residues. This chain's CDR3 is CASSLGQWGYEQYF. The CDR3 DNA is TGTGCCAGCAGTTTGGGACAGTGGGGCTACGAGCAGTACTTC.

In this sample, this clonotype turned up many times. For a library built for alpha chains, this beta chain is a stray read; little rests on its size. Here the CDR3 DNA reads TGTGCCAGTAGAGTGTCCGCGAACACCGGGGAGCTGTTTTTT. Protein sequence: CASRVSANTGELFF. The chain employs TRBV19 and TRBJ2-2; D unclear. CDR1 and CDR2 (germline): LNHDA, SQIVND (reference sequence). Trimming shortened V by 6 bases and J by 0 bases, and 8 bases separated the two germline ends. This CDR3 spans 14 amino acids.

In its sample, this clonotype was seen many times. Because this beta chain is a stray read in a library intended to capture alpha chains, its abundance should not be given much weight. J is TRBJ1-1 and V is TRBV5-6, with unresolved D. This CDR3 is 15 amino acids long. V was shortened by 0 bases and J by 5 bases, with 14 bases between the two germline ends. CDR1 and CDR2 (germline): SGHDT, YYEEEE. CDR3 sequence reads: CASSLEAFGPTEAFF. The CDR3 DNA reads as TGTGCCAGCAGCTTGGAGGCCTTTGGGCCTACTGAAGCTTTCTTT.

There are many counts of this clonotype. Being off target in a library aimed at alpha chains, this beta chain has a size of little meaning. The genes are TRBV11-1 and TRBJ1-2; 10 bases line up with TRBD1. The J segment lost 7 bases and the V segment lost 5 bases, leaving 1 base of the junction unmatched. This CDR3 is built from 12 residues. Germline V gene sequence: CDR1 SGHAT, CDR2 FQDESV (reference sequence). The CDR3 nucleotides read TGTGCCAGCAGCCGACAGGGGGCTGGCTACACCTTC. Protein sequence: CASSRQGAGYTF.